The clone carrying this TCR beta chain was recorded many times. The antigen is undetermined. This specimen belongs to a study of Graves' ophthalmopathy and Graves' hyperthyroidism. Findings of the study overall: Blood was where most expanded thyroid clonotypes above 0.001 frequency also turned up. The model forecast ophthalmopathy progression, reaching roughly 64% sensitivity and around 72% specificity.

Scientists amplified the TCR beta CDR3 regions from RNA transcripts. First-round RT-PCR used HTBI primers; second-round multiplex PCR followed. Each CDR3 protein gets one entry after TCRdb re-called the multiplex PCR reads with MiXCR. Here the sample spans almost 750,000 distinct CDR3 sequences, 40% being singletons. Presentation of ophthalmopathy in the donors involved moderate-to-severe activity, CAS ≥3, NOSPECS ≥4 and a duration under 3 months. No donor had other autoimmune disease, uncontrolled infection, pregnancy or lactation. The length of the CDR3 is 13 residues. V dropped 5 bases and J dropped 2 bases, with 10 bases sitting between them. Germline-derived CDR1 and CDR2 are SNHLY and FYNNEI.

Sequenced material: peripheral blood. The V gene is TRBV2, the J gene TRBJ2-7, with D perhaps matching TRBD1 (6 bases). This receptor was taken from an adult man with Graves' ophthalmopathy. CDR3 DNA sequence: TGTGCCAGCAGTCCCGCAGGGGCCTACGAGCAGTACTTC. Translating it yields CASSPAGAYEQYF. The full variable domain, with the rest looked up from reference TRBV2 and TRBJ2-7, is EPEVTQTPSHQVTQMGQEVILRCVPISNHLYFYWYRQILGQKVEFLVSFYNNEISEKSEIFDDQFSVERPDGSNFTLKIRSTKLEDSAMYFCASSPAGAYEQYFGPGTRLTVT.